The TCR beta chain under discussion was sequenced for a study of T cell responses to AZD1222 COVID-19 vaccine. The wider study: The analysis combined second doses at about 4 or about 12 weeks.

Profiling relied on immunoSEQ multiplex PCR, and the TCRdb table lists in-frame clones only, not all of them. The data show about 180,000 clones, with 80% to 90% seen just once and 6.9% held by the top ten. Study-wide points: Without day 14 samples, only post-peak T cell repertoires were studied. Rises in breadth and depth of Spike-specific TCRs came after two AZD1222 doses.

The V gene end was trimmed by 4 bases and the J gene end by 2 bases; junction bases not matched to a gene: 5. This CDR3 spans 15 amino acids. Germline CDR1 reads KGHDR; CDR2 reads SFDVKD. In this sample, this clone turned up a few times. The antigen remains undetermined. The source is an adult in good health. Sequenced material: peripheral blood, taken on day 0 of AZD1222 vaccination. The chain carries TRBV24-1 and TRBJ2-3, with TRBD2 matching 7 bases. CDR3 DNA: TGTGCCACCAGTGAAACGCTAGCGGACACAGATACGCAGTATTTT. This gives the protein CATSETLADTDTQYF.